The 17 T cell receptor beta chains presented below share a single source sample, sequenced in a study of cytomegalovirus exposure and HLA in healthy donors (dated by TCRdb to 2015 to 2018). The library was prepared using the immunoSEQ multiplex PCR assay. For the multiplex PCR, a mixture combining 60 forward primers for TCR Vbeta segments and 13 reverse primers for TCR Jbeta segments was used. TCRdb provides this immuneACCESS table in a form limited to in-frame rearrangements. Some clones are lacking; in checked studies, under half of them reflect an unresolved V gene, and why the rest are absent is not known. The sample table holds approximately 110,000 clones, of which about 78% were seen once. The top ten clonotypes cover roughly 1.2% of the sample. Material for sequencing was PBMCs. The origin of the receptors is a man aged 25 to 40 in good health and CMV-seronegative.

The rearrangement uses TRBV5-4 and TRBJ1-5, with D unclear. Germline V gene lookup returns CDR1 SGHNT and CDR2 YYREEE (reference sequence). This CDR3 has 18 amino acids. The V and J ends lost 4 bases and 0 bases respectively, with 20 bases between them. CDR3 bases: TGTGCCAGCAGCCTAGGTTCCGGCAGCCTGTATAGCAATCAGCCCCAGCATTTT. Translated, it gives CASSLGSGSLYSNQPQHF.

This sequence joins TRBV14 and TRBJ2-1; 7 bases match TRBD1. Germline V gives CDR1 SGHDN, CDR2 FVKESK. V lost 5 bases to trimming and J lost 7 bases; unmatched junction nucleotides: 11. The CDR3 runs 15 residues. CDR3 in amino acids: CASSSRRQGRNEQFF. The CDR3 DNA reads TGTGCCAGCAGCTCAAGAAGACAGGGACGGAATGAGCAGTTCTTC.

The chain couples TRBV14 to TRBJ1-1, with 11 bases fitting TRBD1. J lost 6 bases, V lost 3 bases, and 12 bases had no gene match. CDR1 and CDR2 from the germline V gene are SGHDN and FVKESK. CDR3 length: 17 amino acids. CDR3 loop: CASSHPLVGQGASEAFF. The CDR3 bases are TGTGCCAGCAGCCACCCCTTGGTAGGACAGGGGGCATCTGAAGCTTTCTTT.

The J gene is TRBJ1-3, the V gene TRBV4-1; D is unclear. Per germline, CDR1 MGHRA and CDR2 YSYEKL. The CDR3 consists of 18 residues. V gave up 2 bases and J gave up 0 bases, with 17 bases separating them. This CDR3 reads CASSQTPGQALSGNTIYF. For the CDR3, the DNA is TGCGCCAGCAGCCAAACCCCTGGGCAGGCCCTCTCTGGAAACACCATATATTTT.

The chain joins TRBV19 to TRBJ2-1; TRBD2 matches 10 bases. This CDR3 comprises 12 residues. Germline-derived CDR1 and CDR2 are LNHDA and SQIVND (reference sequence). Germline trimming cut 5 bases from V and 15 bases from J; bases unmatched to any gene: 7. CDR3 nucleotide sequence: TGTGCCAGTAGTCGGACTAGCGGCCAGAGGTTCTTC. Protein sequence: CASSRTSGQRFF.

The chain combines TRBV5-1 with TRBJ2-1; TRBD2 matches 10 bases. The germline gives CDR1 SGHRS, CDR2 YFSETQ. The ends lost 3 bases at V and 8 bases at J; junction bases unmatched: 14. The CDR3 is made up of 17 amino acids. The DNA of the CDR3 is TGCGCCAGCAGCTCATCCGTCAGCGGGGGGGCCGGGGATGAGCAGTTCTTC. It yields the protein CASSSSVSGGAGDEQFF.

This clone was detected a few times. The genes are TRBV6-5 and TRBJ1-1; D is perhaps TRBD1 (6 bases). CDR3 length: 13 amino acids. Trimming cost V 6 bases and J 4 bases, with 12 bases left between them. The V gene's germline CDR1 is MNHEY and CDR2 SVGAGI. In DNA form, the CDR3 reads TGTGCCAGCAGGGATAGGGGGGGCACTGAAGCTTTCTTT. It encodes CASRDRGGTEAFF.

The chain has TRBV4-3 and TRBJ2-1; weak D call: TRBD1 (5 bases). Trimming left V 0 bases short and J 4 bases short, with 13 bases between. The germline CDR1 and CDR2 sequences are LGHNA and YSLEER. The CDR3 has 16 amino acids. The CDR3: CASSQEGQNEYNEQFF. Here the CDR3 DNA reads TGCGCCAGCAGCCAAGAGGGGCAAAACGAATACAATGAGCAGTTCTTC.

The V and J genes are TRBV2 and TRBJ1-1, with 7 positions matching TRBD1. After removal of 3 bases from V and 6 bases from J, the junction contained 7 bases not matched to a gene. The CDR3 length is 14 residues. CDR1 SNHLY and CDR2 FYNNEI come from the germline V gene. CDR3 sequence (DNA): TGTGCCAGCAGTGAGCAGGTCAGGGGGGCTGAAGCTTTCTTT. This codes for CASSEQVRGAEAFF.

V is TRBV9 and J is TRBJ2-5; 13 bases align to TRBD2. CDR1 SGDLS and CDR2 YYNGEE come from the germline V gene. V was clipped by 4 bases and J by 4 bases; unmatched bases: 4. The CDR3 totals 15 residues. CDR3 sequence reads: CASSKRTSGGETQYF. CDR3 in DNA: TGTGCCAGCAGCAAGCGGACTAGCGGGGGAGAGACCCAGTACTTC. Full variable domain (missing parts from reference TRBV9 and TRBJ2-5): DSGVTQTPKHLITATGQRVTLRCSPRSGDLSVYWYQQSLDQGLQFLIQYYNGEERAKGNILERFSAQQFPDLHSELNLSSLELGDSALYFCASSKRTSGGETQYFGPGTRLLVL.

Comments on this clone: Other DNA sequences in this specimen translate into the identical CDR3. The DNA for the CDR3 is TGTGCCAGCAGTTTACTTCAGACTTCTGGAAACACCATATATTTT. It encodes CASSLLQTSGNTIYF. This chain connects TRBV28 to TRBJ1-3; the D is unclear. The V end was cut by 2 bases, the J end by 1 base, with 9 bases between. Germline CDR1 reads MDHEN; CDR2 reads SYDVKM. The CDR3 has 15 residues. The full variable domain, its missing parts supplied by reference TRBV28 and TRBJ1-3, is DVKVTQSSRYLVKRTGEKVFLECVQDMDHENMFWYRQDPGLGLRLIYFSYDVKMKEKGDIPEGYSVSREKKERFSLILESASTNQTSMYLCASSLLQTSGNTIYFGEGSWLTVV.

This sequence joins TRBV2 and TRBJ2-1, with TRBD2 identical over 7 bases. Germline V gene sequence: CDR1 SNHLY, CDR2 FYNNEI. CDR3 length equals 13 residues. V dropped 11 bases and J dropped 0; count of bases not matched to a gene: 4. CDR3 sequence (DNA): TGTGCCGTTGGGGGGGACTCCTACAATGAGCAGTTCTTC. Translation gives CAVGGDSYNEQFF.

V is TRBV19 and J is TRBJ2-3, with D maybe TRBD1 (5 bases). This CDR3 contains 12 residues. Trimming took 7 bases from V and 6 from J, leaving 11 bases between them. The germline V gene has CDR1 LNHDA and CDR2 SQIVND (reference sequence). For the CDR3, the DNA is TGTGCCAGTACCCAGGGTATGGATACGCAGTATTTT. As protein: CASTQGMDTQYF.

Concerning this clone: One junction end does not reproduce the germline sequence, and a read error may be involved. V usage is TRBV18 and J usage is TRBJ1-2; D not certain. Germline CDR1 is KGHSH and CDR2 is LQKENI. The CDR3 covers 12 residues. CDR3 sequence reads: CASSTMSAVGFF. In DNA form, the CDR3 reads TGTGCCAGCTCAACTATGAGCGCGGTCGGATTTTTC.

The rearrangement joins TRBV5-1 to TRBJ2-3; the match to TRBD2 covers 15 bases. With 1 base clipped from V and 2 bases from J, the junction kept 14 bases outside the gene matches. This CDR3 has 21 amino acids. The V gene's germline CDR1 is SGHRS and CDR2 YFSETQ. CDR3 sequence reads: CASSLNRTSGGALPHTDTQYF. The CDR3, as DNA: TGCGCCAGCAGCTTGAATCGGACTAGCGGGGGGGCCCTTCCGCACACAGATACGCAGTATTTT.

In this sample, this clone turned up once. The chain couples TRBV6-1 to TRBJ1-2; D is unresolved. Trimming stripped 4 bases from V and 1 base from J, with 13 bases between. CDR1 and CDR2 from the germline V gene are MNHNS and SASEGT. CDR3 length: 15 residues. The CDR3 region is CASSGERVFNYGYTF. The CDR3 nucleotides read TGTGCCAGCAGTGGCGAACGGGTCTTTAACTATGGCTACACCTTC.

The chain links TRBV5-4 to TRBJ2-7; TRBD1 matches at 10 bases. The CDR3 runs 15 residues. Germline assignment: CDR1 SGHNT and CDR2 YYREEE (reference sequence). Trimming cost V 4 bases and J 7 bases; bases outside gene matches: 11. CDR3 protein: CASSRDRGPRGEQYF. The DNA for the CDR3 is TGTGCCAGCAGCAGAGACAGGGGGCCTCGAGGGGAGCAGTACTTC.